Following are 21 T cell receptor beta chains from one sample sequenced in a study of STAT5B mutations in CD4+ large granular lymphocyte leukemia. Using immunoSEQ multiplex PCR, the repertoire was profiled, and TCRdb retains in-frame clones only, with some absent. The table lists approximately 33,000 clones, approximately 88% of them singletons. The sequenced sample consisted of CD4+ T cells from blood buffy coats. These receptors were obtained from a human donor in good health.

This chain joins TRBV19 and TRBJ2-7, with a weak D call TRBD2 (5 bases). Germline CDR1 reads LNHDA; CDR2 reads SQIVND (reference sequence). The germline V and J ends were trimmed by 6 bases and 0 bases, with 18 bases remaining between them. The CDR3 is 16 residues long. The CDR3 sequence: CASSPRGPASSYEQYF. The CDR3, as DNA: TGTGCCAGTAGCCCCAGAGGGCCAGCGAGCTCCTACGAGCAGTACTTC.

This chain joins TRBV9 and TRBJ1-1; TRBD1 aligns across 9 bases. J gave up 2 bases and V 5 bases, and 7 bases lay outside the gene matches. Germline loops: CDR1 SGDLS, CDR2 YYNGEE. This CDR3 contains 15 residues. For the CDR3, the DNA is TGTGCCAGCAGGAGAGGACAGGGGAGTAACACTGAAGCTTTCTTT. This codes for CASRRGQGSNTEAFF.

The chain uses TRBV5-8 and TRBJ2-7; D could derive from TRBD1 or TRBD2 (5 bases each). The CDR3 runs to 14 residues. Trimming stripped 2 bases from V and 2 bases from J, with 11 bases between. In germline, CDR1 is SGHTS, CDR2 YDEGEE. The CDR3 DNA reads as TGTGCCAGCAGCTTCCGGGACCGACCCTACGAGCAGTACTTC. This translates into CASSFRDRPYEQYF.

This chain joins TRBV5-1 and TRBJ1-6; 9 bases are a match to TRBD1. Germline V gene data show CDR1 as SGHRS and CDR2 as YFSETQ. CDR3 length: 14 residues. Unmatched junction bases numbered 6, after V lost 4 bases and J lost 10 bases. The CDR3 region is CASSPGTGSSPLHF. The CDR3 DNA reads TGCGCCAGCAGCCCCGGGACAGGGAGCTCACCCCTCCACTTT. The full variable domain, completed using reference TRBV5-1 and TRBJ1-6, is KAGVTQTPRYLIKTRGQQVTLSCSPISGHRSVSWYQQTPGQGLQFLFEYFSETQRNKGNFPGRFSGRQFSNSRSEMNVSTLELGDSALYLCASSPGTGSSPLHFGNGTRLTVT.

The V and J genes are TRBV5-4 and TRBJ2-4; 7 bases fit TRBD1. CDR3 length equals 15 residues. V lost 5 bases and J lost 4; bases outside the gene matches: 9. CDR1 and CDR2 (germline): SGHNT, YYREEE (reference sequence). DNA of the CDR3: TGTGCCAGCAGTAGGGACAGCGCGGCAAAAAACATTCAGTACTTC. It yields the protein CASSRDSAAKNIQYF.

This clone occurred once. The chain is built from TRBV7-9 and TRBJ2-5; 8 bases map to TRBD1. The J call may be mistaken, given a closer DNA end match to TRBJ2-7. Germline V gene data show CDR1 as SEHNR and CDR2 as FQNEAQ (reference sequence). The CDR3 extends over 13 amino acids. Written as DNA, the CDR3 is TGTGCCAGCAGCTCGACAGGGGAGGCCGAGCAGTACTTC. Translation: CASSSTGEAEQYF.

The gene calls are TRBV5-1 and TRBJ2-7; D gene uncertain. CDR3 length equals 14 residues. Trimming stripped 1 base from V and 2 bases from J, with 10 bases between. Germline V CDR1 and CDR2: SGHRS, YFSETQ. The CDR3 bases are TGCGCCAGCAGCTTGACGGTAGACACCTACGAGCAGTACTTC. Encoded protein: CASSLTVDTYEQYF.

V usage is TRBV29-1 and J usage is TRBJ1-2; tentatively, D is TRBD1 (5 bases). The CDR3 has 14 residues. Germline V gene data show CDR1 as SQVTM and CDR2 as ANQGSEA. V was cut by 5 bases and J by 3 bases, with 16 bases left in between. The CDR3 loop is CSVWGQGGYYGYTF. The CDR3, as DNA: TGCAGCGTTTGGGGTCAGGGTGGCTACTATGGCTACACCTTC.

This chain uses TRBV6-6 with TRBJ1-6, with 9 bases that match TRBD1. The CDR3 runs 14 residues. CDR1 MNHNY and CDR2 SVGAGI come from the germline V gene (reference sequence). V shed 6 bases, J shed 10 bases, and the junction held 7 bases outside the gene matches. CDR3 sequence: CASSLQGAGSPLHF. The DNA for the CDR3 is TGTGCCAGCAGCTTACAGGGGGCTGGATCACCCCTCCACTTT.

The CDR3 region is CASGSGDEQYF. The CDR3 nucleotides are TGTGCTAGTGGTTCCGGAGACGAGCAGTACTTC. The genes are TRBV12-5 and TRBJ2-7; unclear D gene. The CDR3 loop spans 11 amino acids. CDR1 LGHNT and CDR2 FRNRAP come from the germline V gene. V lost 4 bases, J lost 5 bases, and 6 bases lay in between.

The J gene is TRBJ1-2, the V gene TRBV20-1; no clear D gene. V lost 7 bases and J 2 bases, leaving 8 bases between the germline ends. CDR3 length: 11 amino acids. Germline CDR1 and CDR2: DFQATT and SNEGSKA (reference sequence). DNA for the CDR3: TGCAGTGGTCCGACAAACTATGGCTACACCTTC. Translating gives CSGPTNYGYTF.

J is TRBJ1-5 and V is TRBV27, with D perhaps TRBD1 (5 bases). This CDR3 comprises 14 residues. Germline CDR1 reads MNHEY; CDR2 reads SMNVEV (reference sequence). V was shortened by 5 bases and J by 5 bases, with 13 bases between the two germline ends. The CDR3 reads CASSPMGGDQPQHF. CDR3 in DNA: TGTGCCAGCAGTCCTATGGGGGGTGATCAGCCCCAGCATTTT.

This sequence joins TRBV6-1 and TRBJ1-2; D is undetermined. This CDR3 is built from 13 residues. CDR1 and CDR2 (germline): MNHNS, SASEGT. Trimming took off 3 bases at V and 4 bases at J, with 9 bases between the two ends. The CDR3 DNA is TGTGCCAGCAGTGAGAGGGAAGGCTATGGCTACACCTTC. It translates to CASSEREGYGYTF.

The chain links TRBV14 to TRBJ2-3; D uncertain. Trimming removed 4 bases at V and 5 bases at J, with 10 bases between. The CDR3 has 13 residues. CDR1 SGHDN and CDR2 FVKESK come from the germline V gene. The chain's CDR3 is CASSLSLQDTQYF. CDR3 DNA sequence: TGTGCCAGCAGCCTCTCGCTCCAAGATACGCAGTATTTT.

V gene TRBV2 combines with J gene TRBJ1-5; TRBD1 might be the D (6 bases). The germline V gene encodes CDR1 SNHLY and CDR2 FYNNEI. Between the trimmed V and J ends, which lost 8 bases and 3 bases, there was a span of 17 bases. The CDR3 contains 15 residues. The CDR3 spells CASSPLDRFNQPQHF. In nucleotides, the CDR3 is TGTGCCAGCTCCCCCCTAGACAGGTTCAATCAGCCCCAGCATTTT.

The genes are TRBV7-2 and TRBJ1-2; D gene ambiguous. Trimming left V 5 bases short and J 4 bases short, with 14 bases between. The germline CDR1 and CDR2 sequences are SGHTA and FQGNSA. CDR3 length: 14 amino acids. CDR3 sequence reads: CASSRSESVYGYTF. The CDR3 nucleotides read TGTGCCAGCAGCCGGAGTGAGAGCGTCTATGGCTACACCTTC.

The V gene is TRBV30, the J gene TRBJ2-1; TRBD2 agrees at 7 bases. The CDR3 extends over 12 amino acids. Trimming cost V 4 bases and J 6 bases; bases outside gene matches: 3. Germline V gives CDR1 GTSNPN, CDR2 SVGIG (reference sequence). The CDR3, as DNA: TGTGCCTGGATGCGGGAGAGCAATGAGCAGTTCTTC. It specifies CAWMRESNEQFF.

The chain is built from TRBV18 and TRBJ1-3; D is possibly TRBD1 (5 bases). V lost 6 bases and J 2 bases, leaving 11 bases between the germline ends. The CDR3 has 14 residues. Germline V lookup: CDR1 KGHSH, CDR2 LQKENI. Written as DNA, the CDR3 is TGTGCCAGCTCTCCGACAGCAGCTGGAAACACCATATATTTT. Protein product: CASSPTAAGNTIYF. Drawing the rest from reference TRBV18 and TRBJ1-3, the complete variable domain is NAGVMQNPRHLVRRRGQEARLRCSPMKGHSHVYWYRQLPEEGLKFMVYLQKENIIDESGMPKERFSAEFPKEGPSILRIQQVVRGDSAAYFCASSPTAAGNTIYFGEGSWLTVV.

This clone was observed a handful of times. The chain employs TRBV11-3 and TRBJ2-6; TRBD2 aligns across 11 bases. J gave up 3 bases and V 5 bases, and 12 bases lay outside the gene matches. The CDR3 is 19 amino acids. Germline CDR1 and CDR2: SGHNT and YENEEA. The CDR3 is CASSEPVSGGAIGANVLTF. CDR3 DNA sequence: TGTGCCAGCAGCGAACCAGTTAGCGGGGGGGCCATTGGGGCCAACGTCCTGACTTTC.

The chain recombines TRBV9 with TRBJ1-1; D is uncertain. CDR3 length: 13 amino acids. CDR1 and CDR2 from the germline V gene are SGDLS and YYNGEE. Between the trimmed V and J ends, which lost 4 bases and 4 bases, there was a span of 11 bases. Here the CDR3 reads CASSTHAGTEAFF. Here the CDR3 DNA reads TGTGCCAGCAGCACTCATGCCGGCACTGAAGCTTTCTTT.

This chain joins TRBV19 and TRBJ1-5; unclear D gene. Germline values: CDR1 LNHDA, CDR2 SQIVND (reference sequence). The CDR3 sequence is 17 residues long. The V and J ends lost 3 bases and 2 bases respectively, with 17 bases between them. The CDR3 reads CASSIGVPGWGNQPQHF. Written as DNA, the CDR3 is TGTGCCAGTAGTATCGGTGTACCTGGCTGGGGCAATCAGCCCCAGCATTTT. Full variable domain (outside the CDR3, taken from reference TRBV19 and TRBJ1-5): DGGITQSPKYLFRKEGQNVTLSCEQNLNHDAMYWYRQDPGQGLRLIYYSQIVNDFQKGDIAEGYSVSREKKESFPLTVTSAQKNPTAFYLCASSIGVPGWGNQPQHFGDGTRLSIL.